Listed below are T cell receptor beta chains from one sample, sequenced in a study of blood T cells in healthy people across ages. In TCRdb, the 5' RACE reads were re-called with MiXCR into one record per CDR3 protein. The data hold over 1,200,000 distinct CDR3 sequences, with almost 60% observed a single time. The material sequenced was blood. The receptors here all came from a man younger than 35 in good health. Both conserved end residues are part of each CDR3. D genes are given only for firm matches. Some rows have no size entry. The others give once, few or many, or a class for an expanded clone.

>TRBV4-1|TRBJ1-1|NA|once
CASSQSGEPSNTEAFF
TGCGCCAGCAGCCAAAGTGGGGAACCATCGAACACTGAAGCTTTCTTT
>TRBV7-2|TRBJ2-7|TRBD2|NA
CASSLVPSGAYEQYF
TGTGCCAGCAGCTTAGTTCCTAGCGGGGCCTACGAGCAGTACTTC
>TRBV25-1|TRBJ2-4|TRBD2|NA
CAGSNRTSGGEQYF
TGTGCCGGCAGTAACAGGACTAGTGGCGGGGAGCAGTACTTC
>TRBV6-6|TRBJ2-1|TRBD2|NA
CASSTRTSGNRDEQFF
TGTGCCAGCAGTACTAGGACTAGCGGGAACCGGGATGAGCAGTTCTTC
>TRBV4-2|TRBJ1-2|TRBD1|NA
CASSQVRAKDRVGYTF
TGTGCCAGCAGCCAAGTCAGAGCAAAGGACAGGGTCGGCTACACCTTC
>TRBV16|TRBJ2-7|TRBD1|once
CASRQGGFNEQYF
TGTGCCAGCCGACAGGGGGGATTTAATGAGCAGTACTTC
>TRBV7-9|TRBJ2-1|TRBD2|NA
CASSLLAGAWNEQFF
TGTGCCAGCAGCTTACTAGCGGGAGCTTGGAATGAGCAGTTCTTC
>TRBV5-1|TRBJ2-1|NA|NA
CASGLLWHNNEQFF
TGCGCCAGCGGATTACTTTGGCACAACAATGAGCAGTTCTTC
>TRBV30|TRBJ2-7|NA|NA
CAWSVEGYKQYF
TGTGCCTGGAGTGTTGAAGGGTACAAGCAGTACTTC
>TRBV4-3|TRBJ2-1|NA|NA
CASSQDISSYNEQFF
TGCGCCAGCAGCCAAGATATCAGCTCCTACAATGAGCAGTTCTTC
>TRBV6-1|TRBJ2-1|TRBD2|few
CASSEIAGGAYNEQFF
TGTGCCAGCAGTGAAATAGCGGGGGGGGCATACAATGAGCAGTTCTTC
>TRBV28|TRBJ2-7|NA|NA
CASSFHAFNEQYF
TGTGCCAGCAGTTTTCATGCCTTCAACGAGCAGTACTTC
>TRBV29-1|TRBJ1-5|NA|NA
CSASPGDDQPQHF
TGCAGCGCCTCCCCAGGGGACGATCAGCCCCAGCATTTT
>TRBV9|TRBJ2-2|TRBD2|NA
CASNVGREGPGELFF
TGTGCCAGCAATGTCGGGCGGGAGGGCCCCGGGGAGCTGTTTTTT
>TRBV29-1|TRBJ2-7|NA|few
CSVEVKAYEQYF
TGCAGCGTTGAAGTTAAAGCCTACGAGCAGTACTTC
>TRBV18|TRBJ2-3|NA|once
CASAPPSGATQYF
TGTGCCAGCGCACCACCTTCGGGGGCTACGCAGTATTTT
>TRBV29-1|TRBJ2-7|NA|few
CSVGGLGPLPYEQYF
TGCAGCGTTGGTGGCCTCGGACCATTACCCTACGAGCAGTACTTC